Each of the 21 T cell receptor beta chains below was sequenced from the same sample in a study of blood T cell repertoires in COVID-19. Here immunoSEQ multiplex PCR was the method, and the copy in TCRdb shows in-frame clones only, minus some. This sample yields approximately 280,000 clones, of which 85% are seen a single time; roughly 2.7% belongs to the top ten. The sample consisted of PBMCs or T cells enriched from blood (not recorded which). The receptors originated from a woman in her fifties or sixties who had recovered from COVID-19.

The rearrangement links TRBV19 to TRBJ1-6; D not certain. Between the trimmed V and J ends, which lost 0 bases and 8 bases, there was a span of 8 bases. The CDR3 sequence is 14 residues long. Germline V gene sequence: CDR1 LNHDA, CDR2 SQIVND (reference sequence). The CDR3 loop is CASSIDPSDSPLHF. Here the CDR3 DNA reads TGTGCCAGTAGTATAGATCCTTCGGATTCACCCCTCCACTTT.

This clone came up a few times. The V call is TRBV11-2, the J call TRBJ2-2; possibly TRBD2 for D (6 bases). Germline loops: CDR1 SGHAT, CDR2 FQNNGV. This CDR3 has 18 residues. The V end was cut by 3 bases, the J end by 1 base, with 18 bases between. Here the CDR3 DNA reads TGTGCCAGCAGCTTTCCCCACTCCGGGAGAAGGAACACCGGGGAGCTGTTTTTT. Protein product: CASSFPHSGRRNTGELFF.

This clone has only a few counts. CDR3 in amino acids: CASTQLNQPQHF. The DNA for the CDR3 is TGTGCCAGCACCCAGTTGAATCAGCCCCAGCATTTT. The chain links TRBV28 to TRBJ1-5; D unclear. Trimming left V 7 bases short and J 4 bases short, with 8 bases between. The CDR3 totals 12 residues. The germline CDR1 and CDR2 sequences are MDHEN and SYDVKM.

V is TRBV15 and J is TRBJ1-2; 9 bases fit TRBD1. This CDR3 is 16 amino acids long. V dropped 1 base and J dropped 2; count of bases not matched to a gene: 5. Per germline, CDR1 LNHNV and CDR2 YYDKDF (reference sequence). Here the CDR3 reads CATSRGGTGLNYGYTF. The CDR3 DNA follows: TGTGCCACCAGCAGAGGCGGGACAGGGTTAAACTATGGCTACACCTTC.

The chain joins TRBV4-2 to TRBJ2-2; a weak D match, TRBD2 (5 bases). This CDR3 region has 17 residues. The germline V and J ends were trimmed by 4 bases and 5 bases, with 20 bases remaining between them. Germline values: CDR1 LGHNA, CDR2 YNFKEQ. The CDR3 coding sequence is TGTGCCAGCAGCCCCCTGAGTATGTCTAGCAATACCGGGGAGCTGTTTTTT. It codes for CASSPLSMSSNTGELFF.

J is TRBJ1-4 and V is TRBV15, with D perhaps matching TRBD1 (6 bases). CDR1 LNHNV and CDR2 YYDKDF come from the germline V gene (reference sequence). CDR3 length: 16 amino acids. V lost 3 bases and J lost 8, with 19 bases in between. The CDR3 region is CATSRGAYPGGEKLFF. The CDR3 nucleotides are TGTGCCACCAGCAGGGGGGCGTATCCAGGTGGGGAAAAACTGTTTTTT.

The CDR3: CASSPGGLAFF. Written as DNA, the CDR3 is TGTGCCAGCAGCCCCGGCGGACTGGCTTTCTTT. The rearrangement uses TRBV9 and TRBJ1-1; D is unresolved. Germline V gives CDR1 SGDLS, CDR2 YYNGEE. The CDR3 is 11 residues long. The V and J ends lost 4 bases and 11 bases respectively, with 12 bases between them.

The rearrangement links TRBV5-4 to TRBJ2-3, with 8 bases fitting TRBD1. J gave up 0 bases and V 4 bases, and 13 bases lay outside the gene matches. The CDR3 is 18 amino acids. CDR1 and CDR2 from the germline V gene are SGHNT and YYREEE (reference sequence). The CDR3: CASSPPPTGGPSTDTQYF. The DNA of the CDR3 is TGTGCCAGCAGCCCACCACCAACAGGGGGGCCTAGCACAGATACGCAGTATTTT.

This CDR3 reads CASSSRSINYNEQFF. The CDR3 DNA reads TGTGCCAGCAGCTCCAGGTCGATAAACTACAATGAGCAGTTCTTC. The rearrangement uses TRBV7-9 and TRBJ2-1, with D uncertain. CDR3 length: 15 residues. Trimming shortened V by 4 bases and J by 3 bases, and 13 bases separated the two germline ends. CDR1 and CDR2 (germline): SEHNR, FQNEAQ (reference sequence).

The chain couples TRBV28 to TRBJ2-5, with 8 bases lining up with TRBD1. This CDR3 comprises 13 residues. V was clipped by 6 bases and J by 4 bases; unmatched bases: 4. Germline-derived CDR1 and CDR2 are MDHEN and SYDVKM. Written as DNA, the CDR3 is TGTGCCAGCAGCCGCGACAGGGGAGAGACCCAGTACTTC. Translation gives CASSRDRGETQYF.

V is TRBV6-2 or TRBV6-3 and J is TRBJ1-1; D unclear. Germline loops: CDR1 MNHEY, CDR2 SVGEGT. The CDR3 consists of 13 residues. Trimming stripped 4 bases from V and 1 base from J, with 7 bases between. The DNA of the CDR3 is TGTGCCAGCAGTTCGTCAGGGAACACTGAAGCTTTCTTT. It codes for CASSSSGNTEAFF.

This clone came up once. The chain carries TRBV5-4 and TRBJ2-1; TRBD2 matches 8 bases. The CDR3 has 15 residues. V lost 1 base and J lost 4; bases outside the gene matches: 4. Germline values: CDR1 SGHNT, CDR2 YYREEE (reference sequence). CDR3 region: CASSLQRGPYNEQFF. The CDR3 DNA sequence: TGTGCCAGCAGCTTGCAGCGGGGGCCTTACAATGAGCAGTTCTTC. Based on the CDR3 plus reference TRBV5-4 and TRBJ2-1, the full variable domain is ETGVTQSPTHLIKTRGQQVTLRCSSQSGHNTVSWYQQALGQGPQFIFQYYREEENGRGNFPPRFSGLQFPNYSSELNVNALELDDSALYLCASSLQRGPYNEQFFGPGTRLTVL.

The table lists this clone with a count of one. J is TRBJ2-7 and V is TRBV30; D is perhaps TRBD2 (7 bases). Trimming left V 5 bases short and J 4 bases short, with 21 bases between. Germline lookup yields CDR1 GTSNPN and CDR2 SVGIG (reference sequence). The CDR3 is made up of 15 amino acids. CDR3 residues: CAWERRGGPSYEQYF. In DNA, the CDR3 is TGTGCCTGGGAAAGAAGGGGGGGACCGAGTTACGAGCAGTACTTC.

In this sample, this clone turned up once. The J gene is TRBJ2-5, the V gene TRBV5-4; 11 nucleotides line up with TRBD2. The CDR3 contains 15 residues. Trimming removed 4 bases from V and 2 bases from J; junction bases left unmatched: 4. Germline CDR1 is SGHNT and CDR2 is YYREEE (reference sequence). The CDR3 bases are TGTGCCAGCAGCCTGGGACTAGCGGTACAAGAGACCCAGTACTTC. Encoded protein: CASSLGLAVQETQYF.

V gene TRBV5-8 combines with J gene TRBJ2-1; 8 bases line up with TRBD1. V dropped 1 base and J dropped 7; count of bases not matched to a gene: 10. The CDR3 is made up of 16 amino acids. Germline V lookup: CDR1 SGHTS, CDR2 YDEGEE. The CDR3 is CASSLWQGAQVNEQFF. The DNA for the CDR3 is TGTGCCAGCAGCTTGTGGCAGGGGGCGCAGGTGAATGAGCAGTTCTTC.

The sample holds many counts of this clone. The V and J genes are TRBV5-5 and TRBJ1-1; possibly TRBD1 for D (5 bases). CDR1 and CDR2 from the germline V gene are SGHKS and YYEKEE (reference sequence). Between the trimmed V and J ends, which lost 4 bases and 1 base, there was a span of 8 bases. The CDR3 length is 13 residues. Written as DNA, the CDR3 is TGTGCCAGCAGCAAAGACAGGAACACTGAAGCTTTCTTT. Translation: CASSKDRNTEAFF.

The chain has TRBV19 and TRBJ1-4, with D tentatively TRBD1 (6 bases). CDR1 and CDR2 (germline): LNHDA, SQIVND (reference sequence). The CDR3 covers 15 residues. Trimming shortened V by 6 bases and J by 0 bases, and 11 bases separated the two germline ends. As DNA, the CDR3 is TGTGCCAGTAGGGGGACAACTGCAACTAATGAAAAACTGTTTTTT. Translation: CASRGTTATNEKLFF.

The chain recombines TRBV10-2 with TRBJ1-6, with a weak D call TRBD1 (5 bases). The V gene's germline CDR1 is WSHSY and CDR2 SAAADI. This CDR3 contains 14 residues. Trimming pared 8 bases from V and 7 bases from J, leaving 15 bases between. The CDR3 bases are TGCGCCAGCCGCGTCGGGGGTTCGAATTCACCCCTCCACTTT. Translation: CASRVGGSNSPLHF.

The CDR3 here is CASSFGKAWDRAHEQYF. The CDR3 DNA reads as TGTGCCAGCAGCTTTGGCAAAGCGTGGGACAGGGCCCACGAGCAGTACTTC. This rearrangement joins TRBV4-2 to TRBJ2-7; 9 nucleotides align to TRBD1. CDR3 length: 17 residues. Per the germline V gene, CDR1 is LGHNA and CDR2 is YNFKEQ. V lost 5 bases, J lost 5 bases, and 16 bases stayed unmatched.

This sequence joins TRBV19 and TRBJ2-3; TRBD1 agrees at 8 bases. This CDR3 spans 16 amino acids. CDR1 LNHDA and CDR2 SQIVND come from the germline V gene (reference sequence). Trimming cost V 5 bases and J 1 base; bases outside gene matches: 8. This chain's CDR3 is CASSGSLDRGTDTQYF. The CDR3 DNA sequence: TGTGCCAGTAGTGGGTCCTTGGACAGGGGCACAGATACGCAGTATTTT.

The V gene is TRBV5-1, the J gene TRBJ1-2; unclear D gene. The CDR3 has 14 amino acids. Germline V CDR1 and CDR2: SGHRS, YFSETQ. V lost 0 bases and J lost 0, with 6 bases in between. CDR3 nucleotides: TGCGCCAGCAGCTTGGAACAAGCTAACTATGGCTACACCTTC. This gives the protein CASSLEQANYGYTF. Filled out from reference TRBV5-1 and TRBJ1-2, the complete variable domain reads KAGVTQTPRYLIKTRGQQVTLSCSPISGHRSVSWYQQTPGQGLQFLFEYFSETQRNKGNFPGRFSGRQFSNSRSEMNVSTLELGDSALYLCASSLEQANYGYTFGSGTRLTVV.